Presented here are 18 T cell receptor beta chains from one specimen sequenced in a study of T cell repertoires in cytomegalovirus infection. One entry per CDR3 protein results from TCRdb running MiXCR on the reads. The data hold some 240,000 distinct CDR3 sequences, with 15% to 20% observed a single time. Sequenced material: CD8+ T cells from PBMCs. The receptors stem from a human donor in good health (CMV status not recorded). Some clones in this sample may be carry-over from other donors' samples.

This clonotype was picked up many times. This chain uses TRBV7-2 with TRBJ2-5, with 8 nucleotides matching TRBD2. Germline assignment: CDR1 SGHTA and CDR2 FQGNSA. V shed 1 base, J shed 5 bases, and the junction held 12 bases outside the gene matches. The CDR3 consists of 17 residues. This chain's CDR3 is CASSLDNSGVVRETQYF. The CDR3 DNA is TGTGCCAGCAGCTTAGACAATAGCGGGGTCGTCCGGGAGACCCAGTACTTC.

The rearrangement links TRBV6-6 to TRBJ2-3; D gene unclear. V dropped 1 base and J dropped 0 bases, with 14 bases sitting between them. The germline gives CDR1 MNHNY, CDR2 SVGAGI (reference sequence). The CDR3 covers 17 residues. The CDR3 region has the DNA TGTGCCAGCAGTTACTGGGCGGAGAAACAAAGCACAGATACGCAGTATTTT. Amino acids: CASSYWAEKQSTDTQYF.

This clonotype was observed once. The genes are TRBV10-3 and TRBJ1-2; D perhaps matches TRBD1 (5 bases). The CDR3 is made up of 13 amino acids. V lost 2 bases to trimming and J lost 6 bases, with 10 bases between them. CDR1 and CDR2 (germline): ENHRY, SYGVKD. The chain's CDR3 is CAISELQGNGYTF. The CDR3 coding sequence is TGTGCCATCAGTGAGCTCCAGGGTAATGGCTACACCTTC.

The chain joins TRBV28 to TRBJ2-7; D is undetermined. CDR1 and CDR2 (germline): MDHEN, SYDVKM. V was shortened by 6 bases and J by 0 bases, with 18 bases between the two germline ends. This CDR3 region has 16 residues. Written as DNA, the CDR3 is TGTGCCAGCAGCCCCTCCGCAAACTACATCTCCTACGAGCAGTACTTC. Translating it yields CASSPSANYISYEQYF.

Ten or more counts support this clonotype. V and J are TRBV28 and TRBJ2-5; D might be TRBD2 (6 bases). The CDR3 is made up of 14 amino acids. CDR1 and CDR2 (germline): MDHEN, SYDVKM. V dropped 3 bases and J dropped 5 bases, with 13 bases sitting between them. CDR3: CASSFRGTSETQYF. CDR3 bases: TGTGCCAGCAGTTTTCGGGGGACTTCGGAGACCCAGTACTTC.

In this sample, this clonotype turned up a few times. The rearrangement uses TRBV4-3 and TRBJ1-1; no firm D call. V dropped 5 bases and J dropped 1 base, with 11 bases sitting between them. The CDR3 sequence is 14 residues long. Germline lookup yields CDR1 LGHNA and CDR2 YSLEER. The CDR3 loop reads CASSSDSENTEAFF. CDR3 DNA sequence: TGCGCCAGCAGCTCGGATTCGGAGAACACTGAAGCTTTCTTT.

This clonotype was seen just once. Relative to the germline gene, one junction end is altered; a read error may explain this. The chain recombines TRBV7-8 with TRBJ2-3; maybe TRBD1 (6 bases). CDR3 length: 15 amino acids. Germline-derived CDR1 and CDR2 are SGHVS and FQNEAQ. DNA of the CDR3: TGTGCCAGCAGCTTAGCGGGGGCAAGCACAAATACGCAGTATTTT. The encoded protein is CASSLAGASTNTQYF.

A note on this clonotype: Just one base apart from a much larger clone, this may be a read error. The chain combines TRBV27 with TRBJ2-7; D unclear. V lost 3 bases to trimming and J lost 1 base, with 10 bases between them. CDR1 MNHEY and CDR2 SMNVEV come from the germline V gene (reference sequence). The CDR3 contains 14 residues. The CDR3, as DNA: TGTGCCAGCAGTTTTGGGTCTATTTCCTACGAGCAGTACTTC. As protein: CASSFGSISYEQYF.

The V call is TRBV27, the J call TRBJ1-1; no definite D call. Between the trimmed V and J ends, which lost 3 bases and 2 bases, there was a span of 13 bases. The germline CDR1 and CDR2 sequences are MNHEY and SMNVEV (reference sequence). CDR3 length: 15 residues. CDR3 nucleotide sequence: TGTGCCAGCAGTTTGGGCGCGCGGGGTAACACTGAAGCTTTCTTT. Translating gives CASSLGARGNTEAFF.

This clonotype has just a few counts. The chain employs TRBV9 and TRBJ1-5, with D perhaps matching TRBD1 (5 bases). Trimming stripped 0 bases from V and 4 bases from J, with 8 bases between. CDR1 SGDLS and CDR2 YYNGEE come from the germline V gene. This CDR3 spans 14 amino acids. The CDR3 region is CASSVGGVNQPQHF. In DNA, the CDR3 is TGTGCCAGCAGCGTAGGAGGGGTGAATCAGCCCCAGCATTTT.

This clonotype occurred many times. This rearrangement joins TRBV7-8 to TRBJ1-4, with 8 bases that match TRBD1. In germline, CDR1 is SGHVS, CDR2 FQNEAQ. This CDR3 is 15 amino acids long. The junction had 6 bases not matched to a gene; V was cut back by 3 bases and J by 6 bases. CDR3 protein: CASSLTGASYEKLFF. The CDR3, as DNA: TGTGCCAGCAGCTTGACAGGGGCCAGCTATGAAAAACTGTTTTTT.

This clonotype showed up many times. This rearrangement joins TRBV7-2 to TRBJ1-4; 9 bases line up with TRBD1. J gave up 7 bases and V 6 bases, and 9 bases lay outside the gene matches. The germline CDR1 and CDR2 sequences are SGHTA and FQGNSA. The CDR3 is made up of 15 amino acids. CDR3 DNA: TGTGCCAGCAGTCAGACAGGGGGACGGGGTGAAAAACTGTTTTTT. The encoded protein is CASSQTGGRGEKLFF.

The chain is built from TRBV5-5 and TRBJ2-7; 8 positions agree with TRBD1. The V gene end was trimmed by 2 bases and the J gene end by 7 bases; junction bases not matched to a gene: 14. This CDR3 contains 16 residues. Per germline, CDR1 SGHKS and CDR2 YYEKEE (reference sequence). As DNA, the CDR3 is TGTGCCAGCAGCTTTCCCAAGGGGACAGGAACGGGGGAGCAGTACTTC. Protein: CASSFPKGTGTGEQYF.

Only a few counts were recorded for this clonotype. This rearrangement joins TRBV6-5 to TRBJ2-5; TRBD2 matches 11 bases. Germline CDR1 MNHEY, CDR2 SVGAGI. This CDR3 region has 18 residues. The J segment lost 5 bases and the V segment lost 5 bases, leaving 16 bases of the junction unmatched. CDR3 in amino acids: CASSQIRPGLAEGETQYF. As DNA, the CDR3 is TGTGCCAGCAGTCAAATACGGCCGGGACTAGCGGAAGGGGAGACCCAGTACTTC.

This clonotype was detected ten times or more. The CDR3 here is CASSFTQYSNQPQHF. The CDR3 region has the DNA TGTGCCAGCAGTTTTACGCAGTATAGCAATCAGCCCCAGCATTTT. This chain connects TRBV28 to TRBJ1-5; D not certain. This CDR3 spans 15 amino acids. Between the trimmed V and J ends, which lost 3 bases and 0 bases, there was a span of 9 bases. CDR1 MDHEN and CDR2 SYDVKM come from the germline V gene.

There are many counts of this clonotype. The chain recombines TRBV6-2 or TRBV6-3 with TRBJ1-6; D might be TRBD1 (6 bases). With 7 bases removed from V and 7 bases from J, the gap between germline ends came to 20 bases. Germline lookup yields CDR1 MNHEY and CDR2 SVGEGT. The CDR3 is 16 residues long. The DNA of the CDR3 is TGTGCCAGCACTCTACTACTCGGACAGCCCAATTCACCCCTCCACTTT. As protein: CASTLLLGQPNSPLHF.

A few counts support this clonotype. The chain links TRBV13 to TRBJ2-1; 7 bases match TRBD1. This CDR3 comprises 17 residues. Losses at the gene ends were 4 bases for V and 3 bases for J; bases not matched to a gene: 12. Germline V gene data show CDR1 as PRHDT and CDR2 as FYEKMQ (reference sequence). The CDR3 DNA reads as TGTGCCAGCAGCTCCACAGGGGCAAAGGTCGGCTACAATGAGCAGTTCTTC. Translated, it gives CASSSTGAKVGYNEQFF.

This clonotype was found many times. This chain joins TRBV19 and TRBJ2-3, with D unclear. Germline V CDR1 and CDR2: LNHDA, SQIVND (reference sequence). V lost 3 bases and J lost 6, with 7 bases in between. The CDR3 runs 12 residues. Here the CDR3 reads CASSIGVDTQYF. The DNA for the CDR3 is TGTGCCAGTAGTATTGGGGTCGATACGCAGTATTTT.